The rows below give T cell receptor beta chains drawn from one sample of a study of cytomegalovirus exposure and HLA in healthy donors. Clones were read by immunoSEQ multiplex PCR, and TCRdb kept only the in-frame ones, dropping some. The sample comprises over 200,000 clones, about 84% of which are singletons, and over 1% rests with the top ten. Sequences were obtained from PBMCs. The receptor set was obtained from a human donor in good health. Each CDR3 is given with its conserved first and last residue. A D gene is named only where the DNA matches it firmly. Part of the rows lack a size; the others show once, few, many or a class for expanded clones.

>TRBJ2-3|TRBV4-2|-|TRBD2
CASSPLPVAGGPRGTDTQYF
TGTGCCAGCAGCCCCCTCCCCGTAGCGGGAGGGCCCCGAGGCACAGATACGCAGTATTTT
>TRBJ2-7|TRBV11-3|-|-
CASSLGRGNYEQYF
TGTGCCAGCAGCTTAGGTCGCGGGAACTACGAGCAGTACTTC
>TRBJ1-1|TRBV2|-|TRBD1
CASNKRQGNTEAFF
TGTGCCAGCAACAAGAGACAGGGGAACACTGAAGCTTTCTTT
>TRBJ2-2|TRBV28|-|-
CASTSGTFANTGELFF
TGTGCCAGCACCTCTGGGACATTCGCGAACACCGGGGAGCTGTTTTTT
>TRBJ2-1|TRBV18|-|TRBD2
CASSRWTSGRSYEQFF
TGTGCCAGCTCACGCTGGACTAGCGGGAGATCCTATGAGCAGTTCTTC
>TRBJ2-1|TRBV2|-|TRBD1
CASSEDRGVDEQFF
TGTGCCAGCAGTGAGGACAGGGGAGTCGATGAGCAGTTCTTC
>TRBJ2-2|TRBV6-1|-|TRBD2
CASTVAGGWTGELFF
TGTGCCAGCACCGTAGCGGGAGGTTGGACCGGGGAGCTGTTTTTT
>TRBJ2-7|TRBV5-1|-|TRBD1
CASRGPGQGYEQYF
TGCGCCAGCAGGGGGCCGGGACAGGGGTACGAGCAGTACTTC
>TRBJ2-1|TRBV29-1|-|-
CSVVGRFAYNEQFF
TGCAGCGTTGTGGGGAGGTTCGCCTACAATGAGCAGTTCTTC
>TRBJ2-2|TRBV5-1|once|TRBD2
CASSIEGGLTGELFF
TGCGCCAGCAGTATAGAGGGAGGGCTCACCGGGGAGCTGTTTTTT
>TRBJ2-3|TRBV6-1|-|TRBD1
CASSVRDRGTDTQYF
TGTGCCAGCAGTGTACGGGACAGGGGCACAGATACGCAGTATTTT
>TRBJ1-2|TRBV7-2|-|-
CASSQGQTANYGYTF
TGTGCCAGCAGCCAAGGACAGACAGCTAACTATGGCTACACCTTC
>TRBJ2-7|TRBV6-5|-|-
CASSRGQAEQYF
TGTGCCAGCAGTCGCGGGCAGGCTGAGCAGTACTTC
>TRBJ2-7|TRBV2|-|TRBD2
CASRTLSGRSSYEQYF
TGTGCCAGCAGGACACTTAGCGGGAGGAGCTCCTACGAGCAGTACTTC
>TRBJ2-1|TRBV19|-|TRBD2
CASSQLAGGYNEQFF
TGTGCCAGTAGCCAACTAGCGGGGGGCTACAATGAGCAGTTCTTC
>TRBJ2-7|TRBV7-2|once|TRBD2
CASSQTSTSGSWEQYF
TGTGCCAGCAGTCAAACGTCGACTAGCGGGAGTTGGGAGCAGTACTTC
>TRBJ1-1|TRBV10-3|-|-
CAIRGLEGTEAFF
TGTGCCATCAGGGGATTGGAGGGCACTGAAGCTTTCTTT
>TRBJ1-3|TRBV20-1|-|-
CSPRGENTIYF
TGCAGCCCCAGGGGTGAAAACACCATATATTTT
>TRBJ1-2|TRBV6-5|once|TRBD1
CASSYSYRGYYGYTF
TGTGCCAGCAGTTACTCGTACAGGGGATACTATGGCTACACCTTC
>TRBJ2-7|TRBV4-1|-|TRBD1
CASSPTGPSYEQYF
TGCGCCAGCAGTCCGACAGGGCCCTCCTACGAGCAGTACTTC
>TRBJ2-7|TRBV19|-|-
CASRATGTSSYEQYF
TGTGCCAGTAGAGCCACCGGGACTTCATCCTACGAGCAGTACTTC
>TRBJ1-4|TRBV29-1|-|-
CSVEQGDEKLFF
TGCAGCGTTGAGCAGGGTGACGAAAAACTGTTTTTT
>TRBJ2-5|TRBV7-2|-|TRBD2
CASSLALSAAGASGTQYF
TGTGCCAGCAGCTTAGCTCTCTCCGCGGCGGGAGCCTCGGGGACCCAGTACTTC
>TRBJ2-3|TRBV18|-|-
CASSPVERLTDTQYF
TGTGCCAGCTCACCAGTGGAGAGGCTCACAGATACGCAGTATTTT
>TRBJ2-5|TRBV9|-|-
CASSATAGALQETQYF
TGTGCCAGCAGCGCAACCGCGGGGGCGTTACAAGAGACCCAGTACTTC
>TRBJ2-3|TRBV4-3|few|-
CASSQDTGTDTQYF
TGCGCCAGCAGCCAAGATACCGGGACAGATACGCAGTATTTT
>TRBJ1-3|TRBV13|-|TRBD1
CASSLDLGQASGNTIYF
TGTGCCAGCAGCTTAGATCTTGGACAGGCCTCTGGAAACACCATATATTTT
>TRBJ1-2|TRBV18|-|-
CASSPGQGLGGYTF
TGTGCCAGCTCCCCCGGCCAGGGATTGGGAGGCTACACCTTC
>TRBJ2-1|TRBV25-1|-|TRBD2
CASRIAGSPHNEQFF
TGTGCCAGCCGGATAGCGGGAAGTCCCCACAATGAGCAGTTCTTC
>TRBJ2-7|TRBV30|-|TRBD2
CAWSVRGSGRTEQYF
TGTGCCTGGAGTGTACGGGGTAGCGGGAGAACCGAGCAGTACTTC
>TRBJ2-7|TRBV28|-|TRBD2
CASSKLAGGQYEQYF
TGTGCCAGCAGCAAACTAGCGGGAGGGCAGTACGAGCAGTACTTC
>TRBJ1-1|TRBV4-1|-|TRBD1
CASSHLQGQQSKHTEAFF
TGCGCCAGCAGCCACCTCCAGGGACAGCAATCCAAGCACACTGAAGCTTTCTTT
>TRBJ1-1|TRBV9|-|TRBD1
CASSARQGRNTEAFF
TGTGCCAGCAGCGCCAGACAGGGAAGGAACACTGAAGCTTTCTTT
>TRBJ1-2|TRBV5-1|few|TRBD1
CASSPGQGLTF
TGCGCCAGCAGCCCCGGACAGGGTCTCACCTTC
>TRBJ1-1|TRBV7-3|-|TRBD1
CASSPLGGQVNTEAFF
TGTGCCAGCAGCCCGCTGGGAGGACAGGTGAACACTGAAGCTTTCTTT
>TRBJ1-2|TRBV29-1|-|TRBD1
CSALGQGRGYTF
TGCAGCGCCCTGGGACAGGGAAGAGGCTACACCTTC
>TRBJ2-3|TRBV30|-|TRBD2
CAWGLAGGFTDTQYF
TGTGCCTGGGGTCTAGCGGGAGGGTTCACAGATACGCAGTATTTT
>TRBJ2-3|TRBV6-4|-|TRBD2
CASSGGRGHF
TGTGCCAGCAGTGGGGGGAGGGGTCATTTT
>TRBJ2-1|TRBV4-1|-|TRBD2
CASSHFAWEGSYNEQFF
TGCGCCAGCAGCCACTTTGCATGGGAGGGTTCCTACAATGAGCAGTTCTTC
>TRBJ2-3|TRBV5-1|-|-
CASSGGGPSTDTQYF
TGCGCCAGCAGTGGAGGTGGGCCGAGCACAGATACGCAGTATTTT
>TRBJ2-1|TRBV28|-|TRBD2
CASSFFGLAGVHEQFF
TGTGCCAGCAGTTTTTTCGGCCTAGCGGGAGTTCATGAGCAGTTCTTC
>TRBJ2-7|TRBV30|-|-
CAWSGWYTGNYYEQYF
TGTGCCTGGAGTGGGTGGTATACGGGAAATTACTACGAGCAGTACTTC